These 19 T cell receptor beta chains were sequenced from one sample in a study of T cells in Graves' hyperthyroidism and ophthalmopathy. Amplification of TCR beta CDR3 regions was performed using RNA transcripts as template. First-round RT-PCR targeting the TCR CDR3 was performed with the HTBI primer set. MiXCR, applied by TCRdb to the multiplex PCR reads, yields one record per CDR3 protein. The sample includes about 520,000 distinct CDR3 sequences, roughly a quarter of them seen just once. Input material: blood. Receptor source: a woman aged 25-40 years with Graves' ophthalmopathy.

This clonotype was found many times. This chain joins TRBV7-2 and TRBJ1-1; D remains unclear. V lost 5 bases to trimming and J lost 0 bases, with 13 bases between them. The CDR3 has 15 residues. Germline values: CDR1 SGHTA, CDR2 FQGNSA. The CDR3 nucleotides are TGTGCCAGCAGCCCCGCGAGGTTTTTGAACACTGAAGCTTTCTTT. This translates into CASSPARFLNTEAFF.

This clonotype was seen at least ten times. The V call is TRBV20-1, the J call TRBJ1-1, with 7 bases matching TRBD1. The V segment lost 2 bases and the J segment 3 bases; nucleotides outside the gene matches: 3. The CDR3 is 13 residues long. The germline V gene has CDR1 DFQATT and CDR2 SNEGSKA (reference sequence). CDR3 sequence: CSARRTGDTEAFF. CDR3 bases: TGCAGTGCTAGACGTACAGGGGACACTGAAGCTTTCTTT.

In this sample, this clonotype turned up many times. The chain couples TRBV5-1 to TRBJ1-1; D gene ambiguous. Looked up from germline, CDR1 is SGHRS and CDR2 is YFSETQ. The CDR3 contains 12 residues. The germline V and J ends were trimmed by 3 bases and 1 base, with 4 bases remaining between them. Here the CDR3 reads CASSSGNTEAFF. In DNA form, the CDR3 reads TGCGCCAGCAGCTCCGGGAACACTGAAGCTTTCTTT.

The chain carries TRBV5-1 and TRBJ1-1; D might be TRBD1 (6 bases). From germline, CDR1 is SGHRS and CDR2 YFSETQ. With 4 bases removed from V and 1 base from J, the gap between germline ends came to 11 bases. This CDR3 spans 14 amino acids. The CDR3 DNA reads as TGCGCCAGCAGCGACCAACAGGGGAACACTGAAGCTTTCTTT. Its protein product is CASSDQQGNTEAFF.

Only a few counts were recorded for this clonotype. V is TRBV7-2 and J is TRBJ2-2; tentative D call: TRBD2 (6 bases). Trimming cost V 7 bases and J 7 bases, with 16 bases left between them. CDR1 and CDR2 (germline): SGHTA, FQGNSA. The CDR3 covers 14 residues. CDR3 DNA sequence: TGTGCCAGCACCCCGGGGTGGGGGGACGGGGAGCTGTTTTTT. Its protein product is CASTPGWGDGELFF.

This clonotype occurred a few times. The chain carries TRBV11-2 and TRBJ1-2; D call uncertain. Germline CDR1 SGHAT, CDR2 FQNNGV. The CDR3 covers 16 residues. V shed 7 bases and J shed 0 bases, with 18 bases lying between them. The CDR3, as DNA: TGTGCCAGCACTTCCCTGGGTCGGAAGACTAACTATGGCTACACCTTC. As protein: CASTSLGRKTNYGYTF.

This clonotype was seen repeatedly, ten times or more. The chain joins TRBV2 to TRBJ1-2; the D is unclear. V was cut by 6 bases and J by 6 bases, with 20 bases left in between. In germline, CDR1 is SNHLY, CDR2 FYNNEI. The CDR3 sequence is 15 residues long. CDR3 DNA sequence: TGTGCCAGCAGCCTGGCAGCTCGGAAGGTCCATGGCTACACCTTC. Amino acids: CASSLAARKVHGYTF.

The rearrangement links TRBV6-5 to TRBJ2-7; D gene unclear. V was pared by 3 bases and J by 6 bases, with 12 bases between. The germline V gene encodes CDR1 MNHEY and CDR2 SVGAGI. The CDR3 has 13 amino acids. The DNA for the CDR3 is TGTGCCAGCAGTTATGGGTCGGTCAGCGAGCAGTACTTC. This encodes CASSYGSVSEQYF.

This clonotype was counted a few times. It may be a read error: a sequence one base away is much more abundant. The rearrangement joins TRBV11-2 to TRBJ2-2; tentative D call: TRBD2 (5 bases). CDR3 length: 13 amino acids. The V gene's germline CDR1 is SGHAT and CDR2 FQNNGV. The CDR3 bases are TGTGCCAGCAGCTTCGACGGAAACGGGGAGCTGTGTTTT. This codes for CASSFDGNGELCF.

The chain recombines TRBV20-1 with TRBJ1-1; maybe TRBD1 (6 bases). The CDR3 totals 10 residues. V was shortened by 8 bases and J by 11 bases, with 15 bases between the two germline ends. Germline V gene sequence: CDR1 DFQATT, CDR2 SNEGSKA (reference sequence). The CDR3 DNA is TGCAGTTCACAGGGTTTTACGGCTTTCTTT. This translates into CSSQGFTAFF.

The chain combines TRBV24-1 with TRBJ2-2; weak D call: TRBD1 (5 bases). The CDR3 covers 14 residues. Germline V CDR1 and CDR2: KGHDR, SFDVKD. V was trimmed by 3 bases and J by 6 bases, leaving 10 bases between them. CDR3 DNA sequence: TGTGCCACCAGTGATCCCGGACAACCCGGGGAGCTGTTTTTT. This sequence encodes CATSDPGQPGELFF.

The chain employs TRBV15 and TRBJ2-3; possibly TRBD1 for D (6 bases). Germline V gene lookup returns CDR1 LNHNV and CDR2 YYDKDF (reference sequence). The CDR3 contains 16 residues. Trimming left V 0 bases short and J 1 base short, with 11 bases between. The CDR3 sequence is CATSRDYEGGTDTQYF. As DNA, the CDR3 is TGTGCCACCAGCAGAGATTACGAGGGGGGCACAGATACGCAGTATTTT.

As for this clonotype: A much more abundant neighbour one base away suggests this may be a read error. This sequence joins TRBV7-9 and TRBJ1-1; D is perhaps TRBD1 (6 bases). The germline V gene has CDR1 SEHNR and CDR2 FQNEAQ (reference sequence). This CDR3 is 13 amino acids long. This chain's CDR3 is CASSLEDSTEACF. The CDR3 DNA is TGTGCCAGCAGCTTAGAGGACAGCACTGAAGCTTGCTTT.

The sample holds a few counts of this clonotype. The chain employs TRBV27 and TRBJ2-2, with a tentative D call TRBD1 (6 bases). The CDR3 totals 15 residues. Trimming shortened V by 5 bases and J by 6 bases, and 16 bases separated the two germline ends. Germline CDR1 is MNHEY and CDR2 is SMNVEV (reference sequence). The DNA of the CDR3 is TGTGCCAGCAGTCCTAAGACAGGATCGGCCGGGGAGCTGTTTTTT. This codes for CASSPKTGSAGELFF.

This clonotype was counted a few times. This chain joins TRBV20-1 and TRBJ1-6; tentative D call: TRBD1 (6 bases). CDR1 DFQATT and CDR2 SNEGSKA come from the germline V gene (reference sequence). Deletions cut 3 bases from V and 9 bases from J, with 12 bases between. This CDR3 has 13 amino acids. The CDR3 sequence: CSASRFRGSPLHF. The CDR3 DNA follows: TGCAGTGCTAGTCGGTTCAGGGGTTCACCCCTCCACTTT.

This clonotype was detected ten times or more. The CDR3 loop reads CASGRGYQETQYF. The DNA for the CDR3 is TGTGCCAGCGGGCGGGGGTACCAAGAGACCCAGTACTTC. The rearrangement links TRBV6-1 to TRBJ2-5; TRBD2 agrees at 7 bases. This CDR3 has 13 amino acids. Germline V gene data show CDR1 as MNHNS and CDR2 as SASEGT. The junction had 3 bases not matched to a gene; V was cut back by 8 bases and J by 0 bases.

This clonotype was counted between two and nine times. The CDR3 bases are TGCGCCAGCAGCTTGGATGGGACCTATGGCTACACCTTC. Protein product: CASSLDGTYGYTF. The genes are TRBV5-1 and TRBJ1-2; a weak D match, TRBD1 (5 bases). The germline V and J ends were trimmed by 0 bases and 4 bases, with 7 bases remaining between them. This CDR3 has 13 amino acids. CDR1 SGHRS and CDR2 YFSETQ come from the germline V gene.

This clonotype was seen at least ten times. V is TRBV6-9 and J is TRBJ1-5, with unresolved D. Per germline, CDR1 MNHGY and CDR2 SVAAGI. Trimming took 6 bases from V and 3 from J, leaving 18 bases between them. This CDR3 region has 16 residues. CDR3 in amino acids: CASSRRDRKVNQPQHF. Here the CDR3 DNA reads TGTGCCAGCAGCCGGCGGGATCGGAAGGTCAATCAGCCCCAGCATTTT.

J is TRBJ1-1 and V is TRBV10-3, with a weak D call TRBD1 (5 bases). The CDR3 extends over 15 amino acids. Germline-derived CDR1 and CDR2 are ENHRY and SYGVKD. The ends were cut back, 2 bases at V and 4 bases at J, with 14 bases in the middle. The CDR3 DNA is TGTGCCATCAGTGAGATCATGAGGGGTGGCACTGAAGCTTTCTTT. It codes for CAISEIMRGGTEAFF.